This T cell receptor beta chain was documented in a study of tumor-infiltrating lymphocytes in primary liver carcinoma. Notes on the study in general: The difference in top-250-clone fraction between tumors and blood was significant, favoring tumors (p = 0.039).

The blood RNA (from unsorted whole blood) was obtained, and germline DNA was also extracted. The CDR3 runs to 13 residues. The germline gives CDR1 MNHEY, CDR2 SVGEGT. The investigators made TCR beta cDNA from 400 to 500 ng total RNA, using a constant-region primer. Slightly modified ARM-PCR served as the procedure for the TCR beta libraries. These libraries came from three rounds of nested multiplex PCR. Amplification in the first two PCR rounds was performed using TRBV1-TRBV30 forward primers and a C-beta reverse primer for 10 cycles each. TCRdb analysed the multiplex PCR reads with MiXCR anew, one entry per CDR3 protein. The sample has approximately 330,000 distinct CDR3 sequences, around 60% seen once. On this clonotype: Its antigen remains unidentified. The junction differs from germline at one of its ends, possibly a read error.

The V and J genes are TRBV6-2 or TRBV6-3 and TRBJ1-1; possibly TRBD1 for D (5 bases). The sample was peripheral blood. The clonotype comes from a man aged 35-49 years with primary liver carcinoma and hepatitis B virus infection. CDR3 nucleotides: TGTGCCAACAGTTACTCGGGACTCACGGAAGCTTTCTTT. Translation: CANSYSGLTEAFF.